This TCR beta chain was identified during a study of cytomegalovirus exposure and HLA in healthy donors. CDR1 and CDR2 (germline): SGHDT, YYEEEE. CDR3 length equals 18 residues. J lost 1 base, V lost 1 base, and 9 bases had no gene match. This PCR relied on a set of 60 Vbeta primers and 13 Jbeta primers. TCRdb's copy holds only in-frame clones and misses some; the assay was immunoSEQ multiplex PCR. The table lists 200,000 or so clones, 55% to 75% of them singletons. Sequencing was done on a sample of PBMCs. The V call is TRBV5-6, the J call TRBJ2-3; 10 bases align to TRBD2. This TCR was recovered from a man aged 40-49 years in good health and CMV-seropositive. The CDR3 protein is CASSLIASGGLGTDTQYF. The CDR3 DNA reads TGTGCCAGCAGCTTGATCGCTAGCGGGGGACTAGGCACAGATACGCAGTATTTT.